Below are 9 T cell receptor beta chains sequenced from a single sample in a study of T cells after yellow fever vaccination. TCRdb used MiXCR to reprocess the 5' RACE reads, holding one entry per CDR3 protein. In the table there are about 300,000 distinct CDR3 sequences, 8.7% of which are singletons. The specimen was CD4+ T cells sorted from PBMCs, collected 5 days after the yellow fever booster vaccination. The receptor set was obtained from a man between 18 and 29 years old who received the YFV17D yellow fever vaccine.

This clonotype was detected only once. The rearrangement uses TRBV20-1 and TRBJ2-3; TRBD2 aligns across 7 bases. The CDR3 covers 15 residues. Unmatched junction bases numbered 10, after V lost 6 bases and J lost 1 base. Germline V lookup: CDR1 DFQATT, CDR2 SNEGSKA (reference sequence). CDR3 sequence: CSAPRWAGGTDTQYF. The DNA of the CDR3 is TGCAGTGCGCCCAGATGGGCGGGGGGCACAGATACGCAGTATTTT.

This clonotype was seen repeatedly, ten times or more. V gene TRBV2 combines with J gene TRBJ2-1, with D possibly TRBD2 on 6 matching bases. This CDR3 has 14 amino acids. V lost 11 bases to trimming and J lost 8 bases, with 22 bases between them. The germline V gene has CDR1 SNHLY and CDR2 FYNNEI. CDR3 residues: CASSFGGSRDEQFF. For the CDR3, the DNA is TGTGCCTCCTCATTTGGAGGGAGTAGGGATGAGCAGTTCTTC. The full variable domain, with the rest looked up from reference TRBV2 and TRBJ2-1, is EPEVTQTPSHQVTQMGQEVILRCVPISNHLYFYWYRQILGQKVEFLVSFYNNEISEKSEIFDDQFSVERPDGSNFTLKIRSTKLEDSAMYFCASSFGGSRDEQFFGPGTRLTVL.

This clonotype has a handful of counts. This sequence joins TRBV9 and TRBJ2-5; 8 bases are a match to TRBD2. Germline assignment: CDR1 SGDLS and CDR2 YYNGEE. The CDR3 contains 13 residues. The junction had 3 bases not matched to a gene; V was cut back by 7 bases and J by 1 base. The CDR3 sequence: CASAGGSQETQYF. In DNA, the CDR3 is TGTGCCAGCGCGGGGGGCTCCCAAGAGACCCAGTACTTC.

This clonotype has only a few counts. V is TRBV18 and J is TRBJ2-7; 7 nucleotides agree with TRBD1. Trimming removed 3 bases from V and 4 bases from J; junction bases left unmatched: 6. The CDR3 sequence is 14 residues long. Germline assignment: CDR1 KGHSH and CDR2 LQKENI. The DNA for the CDR3 is TGTGCCAGCTCACCGAAGACAGGGTATTACGAGCAGTACTTC. Translated, it gives CASSPKTGYYEQYF. Full variable domain (missing parts from reference TRBV18 and TRBJ2-7): NAGVMQNPRHLVRRRGQEARLRCSPMKGHSHVYWYRQLPEEGLKFMVYLQKENIIDESGMPKERFSAEFPKEGPSILRIQQVVRGDSAAYFCASSPKTGYYEQYFGPGTRLTVT.

This clonotype came up many times. V and J are TRBV20-1 and TRBJ1-5, with 8 bases lining up with TRBD1. This CDR3 spans 12 amino acids. The ends lost 3 bases at V and 7 bases at J; junction bases unmatched: 2. Germline CDR1 and CDR2: DFQATT and SNEGSKA (reference sequence). The CDR3 sequence: CSARTGEQPQHF. For the CDR3, the DNA is TGCAGTGCTAGGACAGGGGAACAGCCCCAGCATTTT.

Of note for this clonotype: A junction end diverges from the germline sequence, so it may reflect a read error. The rearrangement links TRBV12-3 or TRBV12-4 to TRBJ1-3; a weak D match, TRBD1 (5 bases). CDR3 size: 15 residues. The CDR3 protein is CASSPGGGTGNTISF. CDR3 DNA: TGTGCCAGCAGCCCTGGGGGAGGGACTGGAAACACCATATCTTTT.

This clonotype appeared a few times. DNA of the CDR3: TGTGCCAGCAGCCGAGGGGGGACAGACAATCAGCCCCAGCATTTT. It specifies CASSRGGTDNQPQHF. The gene calls are TRBV3-1 and TRBJ1-5; 7 bases agree with TRBD1. The junction had 6 bases not matched to a gene; V was cut back by 4 bases and J by 3 bases. The CDR3 runs 15 residues. Per germline, CDR1 LGHDT and CDR2 YNNKEL (reference sequence).

The J gene is TRBJ2-6, the V gene TRBV5-1, with 8 bases that match TRBD1. The CDR3 covers 17 residues. Germline V gene data show CDR1 as SGHRS and CDR2 as YFSETQ. V lost 4 bases to trimming and J lost 1 base; unmatched junction nucleotides: 7. CDR3 sequence (DNA): TGCGCCAGCAGCCGCCAGACAGGGGAATCTGGGGCCAACGTCCTGACTTTC. This translates into CASSRQTGESGANVLTF. Drawing the rest from reference TRBV5-1 and TRBJ2-6, the complete variable domain is KAGVTQTPRYLIKTRGQQVTLSCSPISGHRSVSWYQQTPGQGLQFLFEYFSETQRNKGNFPGRFSGRQFSNSRSEMNVSTLELGDSALYLCASSRQTGESGANVLTFGAGSRLTVL.

This clonotype was observed a handful of times. The chain employs TRBV12-3 or TRBV12-4 and TRBJ2-3; 11 nucleotides match TRBD2. The CDR3 runs to 17 residues. Trimming at V came to 0 bases and at J to 5 bases, leaving 7 bases not matched to a gene. The CDR3 DNA is TGTGCCAGCAGTTTAGCCCGACTAGCGGGGATAGGAGATACGCAGTATTTT. This codes for CASSLARLAGIGDTQYF.